This TCR beta chain originates from a study of T cell changes during pregnancy in multiple sclerosis. The repertoire was sequenced with immunoSEQ multiplex PCR; TCRdb's copy has only in-frame clones and lacks some. In the table there are some 63,000 clones, about 91% of which are singletons. The junction had 5 bases not matched to a gene; V was cut back by 0 bases and J by 0 bases. This CDR3 is built from 17 residues. The germline gives CDR1 LGHNA, CDR2 YNFKEQ. V usage is TRBV4-2 and J usage is TRBJ2-1; 7 bases fit TRBD2. Here the sequenced sample was peripheral blood, taken before pregnancy. The TCR was taken from a female donor with multiple sclerosis, enrolled in a pregnancy study. CDR3 sequence reads: CASSQELGGGSYNEQFF. DNA for the CDR3: TGTGCCAGCAGCCAAGAGTTGGGCGGGGGCTCCTACAATGAGCAGTTCTTC.